Presented here are 26 T cell receptor beta chains from one specimen sequenced in a study of T-cell reconstitution after alpha-beta-depleted transplantation in children. Unique molecular identifiers were incorporated during preparation of the TCRbeta library. Each CDR3 protein is one row after TCRdb ran MiXCR on the PCR reads. The table has approximately 590,000 distinct CDR3 sequences, roughly a tenth seen once. Here the sequenced sample was PBMCs from the stem cell graft donor, taken from the stem cell graft. The receptors stem from a human donor who donated a stem cell graft to a child with acute myeloid leukemia.

This clonotype was counted only a few times. The chain couples TRBV3-1 to TRBJ1-2; 8 positions agree with TRBD1. The V gene's germline CDR1 is LGHDT and CDR2 YNNKEL (reference sequence). The CDR3 is 15 residues long. The V and J ends lost 5 bases and 5 bases, in that order; junction bases with no gene match: 10. The CDR3 reads CASSDRGRGGYGYTF. In nucleotides, the CDR3 is TGTGCCAGCAGCGACAGGGGACGAGGAGGGTATGGCTACACCTTC.

J is TRBJ2-7 and V is TRBV12-3 or TRBV12-4, with unresolved D. The CDR3 is 14 residues long. With 5 bases removed from V and 3 bases from J, the gap between germline ends came to 14 bases. The CDR3 sequence: CASSLRTDIYEQYF. The CDR3, as DNA: TGTGCCAGCAGTCTACGGACCGATATCTACGAGCAGTACTTC.

This clonotype appeared a few times. The CDR3 region has the DNA TGTGCCAGCAGCCTTGGCTGGGGTAAACAGCCCCAGCATTTT. Residues: CASSLGWGKQPQHF. The chain combines TRBV5-6 with TRBJ1-5, with D unresolved. The CDR3 is made up of 14 amino acids. The germline gives CDR1 SGHDT, CDR2 YYEEEE. V gave up 4 bases and J gave up 7 bases, with 15 bases separating them.

Many counts were recorded for this clonotype. This sequence joins TRBV3-1 and TRBJ2-7; D is possibly TRBD2 (6 bases). Between the trimmed V and J ends, which lost 3 bases and 3 bases, there was a span of 9 bases. The CDR3 has 13 amino acids. The germline V gene encodes CDR1 LGHDT and CDR2 YNNKEL (reference sequence). The CDR3 reads CASSHRTNYEQYF. In DNA, the CDR3 is TGTGCCAGCAGCCACAGGACTAACTACGAGCAGTACTTC.

This clonotype was detected ten times or more. The chain employs TRBV15 and TRBJ2-1; D may be TRBD1 or TRBD2 (7 bases each). CDR3 size: 15 residues. The germline CDR1 and CDR2 sequences are LNHNV and YYDKDF (reference sequence). Trimming shortened V by 1 base and J by 7 bases, and 14 bases separated the two germline ends. As DNA, the CDR3 is TGTGCCACCAGCAGAGGACAGGGAGGGCAAAATGAGCAGTTCTTC. Amino acids: CATSRGQGGQNEQFF. The full variable domain, its missing parts supplied by reference TRBV15 and TRBJ2-1, is DAMVIQNPRYQVTQFGKPVTLSCSQTLNHNVMYWYQQKSSQAPKLLFHYYDKDFNNEADTPDNFQSRRPNTSFCFLDIRSPGLGDTAMYLCATSRGQGGQNEQFFGPGTRLTVL.

This clonotype occurred many times. The chain carries TRBV7-8 and TRBJ2-3, with D hard to call. The CDR3 runs to 16 residues. Germline CDR1 is SGHVS and CDR2 is FQNEAQ. V was shortened by 5 bases and J by 5 bases, with 20 bases between the two germline ends. The DNA for the CDR3 is TGTGCCAGCAGCGTTCAGCCCTGGGTCGGTGGAGATACGCAGTATTTT. Amino acid sequence: CASSVQPWVGGDTQYF. The full variable domain, in which reference TRBV7-8 and TRBJ2-3 provide the parts outside the CDR3, is GAGVSQSPRYKVAKRGQDVALRCDPISGHVSLFWYQQALGQGPEFLTYFQNEAQLDKSGLPSDRFFAERPEGSVSTLKIQRTQQEDSAVYLCASSVQPWVGGDTQYFGPGTRLTVL.

This clonotype appeared a few times. This chain uses TRBV6-5 with TRBJ1-1; tentative D call: TRBD1 (5 bases). This CDR3 is built from 14 residues. Germline V gene sequence: CDR1 MNHEY, CDR2 SVGAGI. Trimming removed 7 bases at V and 5 bases at J, with 17 bases between. This chain's CDR3 is CASTLDRVRTEAFF. In DNA form, the CDR3 reads TGTGCCAGCACCCTCGACAGAGTCAGAACTGAAGCTTTCTTT.

This clonotype was seen only a few times. The chain combines TRBV7-9 with TRBJ1-1; D uncertain. V shed 4 bases and J shed 7 bases, with 16 bases lying between them. The CDR3 covers 14 residues. Looked up from germline, CDR1 is SEHNR and CDR2 is FQNEAQ (reference sequence). As DNA, the CDR3 is TGTGCCAGCAGCTCCTCGATAGGCGGGGATGAAGCTTTCTTT. Protein: CASSSSIGGDEAFF.

This clonotype was picked up a small number of times. This chain joins TRBV20-1 and TRBJ2-2, with 14 bases lining up with TRBD2. This CDR3 region has 16 residues. Germline V CDR1 and CDR2: DFQATT, SNEGSKA (reference sequence). J lost 7 bases, V lost 5 bases, and 9 bases had no gene match. CDR3 DNA sequence: TGCAGTGCTCCACGACTAGCGGGAGGGCTTAGCGGGGAGCTGTTTTTT. Translated, it gives CSAPRLAGGLSGELFF.

The chain uses TRBV5-6 and TRBJ2-5; 13 bases are a match to TRBD2. Germline V gene sequence: CDR1 SGHDT, CDR2 YYEEEE. V lost 4 bases and J lost 4; bases outside the gene matches: 16. This CDR3 is built from 19 residues. The CDR3, as DNA: TGTGCCAGCAGCCTAAGGACTAGCGGGAGAAGGTTGGTTGGAGAGACCCAGTACTTC. Its translation: CASSLRTSGRRLVGETQYF. Full variable domain (rest looked up from reference TRBV5-6 and TRBJ2-5): DAGVTQSPTHLIKTRGQQVTLRCSPKSGHDTVSWYQQALGQGPQFIFQYYEEEERQRGNFPDRFSGHQFPNYSSELNVNALLLGDSALYLCASSLRTSGRRLVGETQYFGPGTRLLVL.

The V call is TRBV6-5, the J call TRBJ1-2; D perhaps matches TRBD1 (5 bases). Germline V CDR1 and CDR2: MNHEY, SVGAGI. Between the trimmed V and J ends, which lost 0 bases and 4 bases, there was a span of 15 bases. The CDR3 loop spans 16 amino acids. In nucleotides, the CDR3 is TGTGCCAGCAGTTACTCCGGTCAGGCAGGGAGCTATGGCTACACCTTC. This codes for CASSYSGQAGSYGYTF.

The rearrangement joins TRBV20-1 to TRBJ1-2; the D gene is possibly TRBD1 (5 bases). Germline CDR1 DFQATT, CDR2 SNEGSKA (reference sequence). The CDR3 spans 13 residues. Trimming removed 0 bases at V and 8 bases at J, with 13 bases between. CDR3 in amino acids: CSARDLQARGYTF. CDR3 sequence (DNA): TGCAGTGCTAGAGATCTACAGGCTCGGGGCTACACCTTC.

This chain links TRBV12-3 or TRBV12-4 with TRBJ2-5; 11 nucleotides line up with TRBD2. This CDR3 has 17 amino acids. The junction had 4 bases not matched to a gene; V was cut back by 0 bases and J by 1 base. CDR3: CASSLALLAGAQETQYF. The CDR3 DNA follows: TGTGCCAGCAGTTTAGCGCTACTAGCGGGGGCCCAAGAGACCCAGTACTTC.

The genes are TRBV28 and TRBJ2-5; 7 bases fit TRBD1. The CDR3 length is 16 residues. CDR1 and CDR2 (germline): MDHEN, SYDVKM. The junction had 8 bases not matched to a gene; V was cut back by 2 bases and J by 2 bases. The CDR3 DNA reads as TGTGCCAGCAGTTTACGGGTCAGACAGGGTCAAGAGACCCAGTACTTC. This sequence encodes CASSLRVRQGQETQYF.

The J gene is TRBJ2-1, the V gene TRBV6-1; TRBD1 agrees at 8 bases. Germline lookup yields CDR1 MNHNS and CDR2 SASEGT. CDR3 length: 15 amino acids. V was pared by 4 bases and J by 6 bases, with 8 bases of the junction left unmatched. The CDR3: CASSAAGGAFNEQFF. CDR3 coding DNA: TGTGCCAGCAGTGCCGCAGGGGGCGCGTTCAATGAGCAGTTCTTC.

This clonotype was counted at least ten times. The chain has TRBV7-2 and TRBJ2-1; the D is unclear. CDR1 and CDR2 (germline): SGHTA, FQGNSA. The CDR3 length is 13 residues. Deletions cut 0 bases from V and 5 bases from J, with 5 bases between. As DNA, the CDR3 is TGTGCCAGCAGCTTAGCCTATGACAATGAGCAGTTCTTC. This translates into CASSLAYDNEQFF.

The table lists this clonotype with many counts. The J gene is TRBJ1-5, the V gene TRBV20-1; no reliable D call. The CDR3 sequence is 15 residues long. Deletions cut 6 bases from V and 0 bases from J, with 15 bases between. Germline V lookup: CDR1 DFQATT, CDR2 SNEGSKA (reference sequence). The CDR3 region is CSAKAGVLSNQPQHF. The CDR3 DNA reads TGCAGTGCCAAGGCCGGGGTACTTAGCAATCAGCCCCAGCATTTT.

This clonotype was detected only a few times. The chain uses TRBV7-9 and TRBJ2-7; 7 bases line up with TRBD1. Trimming took 0 bases from V and 5 from J; bases not matched to a gene: 7. The CDR3 contains 15 residues. Germline V CDR1 and CDR2: SEHNR, FQNEAQ (reference sequence). CDR3 protein: CASSLAKGAKNEQYF. In nucleotides, the CDR3 is TGTGCCAGCAGCTTAGCGAAGGGGGCGAAGAACGAGCAGTACTTC.

As concerns this clonotype: A much larger clone sits a single nucleotide away, making a read error possible. CDR3 sequence reads: CASSLERLTDTQYF. CDR3 DNA sequence: TGTGCCAGCAGCTTAGAACGGCTCACAGATACGCAGTATTTT. This chain uses TRBV11-2 with TRBJ2-3, with no clear D. Germline CDR1 SGHAT, CDR2 FQNNGV. The V gene lost 0 bases and the J gene lost 2 bases, with 6 bases spanning the gap. This CDR3 region has 14 residues.

This clonotype was counted ten times or more. The V gene is TRBV12-3 or TRBV12-4, the J gene TRBJ2-3; TRBD2 matches at 8 bases. J was trimmed by 3 bases and V by 6 bases; bases with no gene match: 11. The CDR3 runs 16 residues. CDR3 in amino acids: CASSPYTGGETDTQYF. The CDR3, as DNA: TGTGCCAGCAGCCCCTACACGGGAGGGGAGACAGATACGCAGTATTTT.

This clonotype was recorded many times. The chain recombines TRBV20-1 with TRBJ2-7, with TRBD2 identical over 8 bases. J lost 0 bases, V lost 4 bases, and 8 bases had no gene match. Germline assignment: CDR1 DFQATT and CDR2 SNEGSKA (reference sequence). The CDR3 sequence is 15 residues long. The CDR3 reads CSATPGGRHSYEQYF. DNA for the CDR3: TGCAGTGCTACCCCGGGGGGGCGCCACTCCTACGAGCAGTACTTC.

This clonotype was seen repeatedly, ten times or more. The gene calls are TRBV12-3 or TRBV12-4 and TRBJ2-2; D not certain. The CDR3 is made up of 13 amino acids. V was clipped by 7 bases and J by 6 bases, with 12 bases between them. CDR3: CASTPDGAGELFF. CDR3 in DNA: TGTGCCAGCACCCCTGACGGTGCCGGGGAGCTGTTTTTT.

The rearrangement uses TRBV9 and TRBJ2-7, with D unresolved. Trimming cost V 1 base and J 6 bases, with 2 bases left between them. This CDR3 has 10 residues. From germline, CDR1 is SGDLS and CDR2 YYNGEE. CDR3 DNA: TGTGCCAGCAGCGTAAGCGAGCAGTACTTC. Encoded protein: CASSVSEQYF.

This chain joins TRBV7-8 and TRBJ2-1; TRBD2 agrees at 11 bases. CDR1 is SGHVS, CDR2 FQNEAQ, per germline. There are 15 residues in the CDR3. The trim removed 2 bases at V and 9 bases at J, leaving 6 bases unmatched. CDR3 in DNA: TGTGCCAGCAGCTTAAGGACTAGCGGGTTCTTTGAGCAGTTCTTC. Its translation: CASSLRTSGFFEQFF.

This chain links TRBV11-2 with TRBJ2-1; a weak D match, TRBD1 (7 bases). V was shortened by 1 base and J by 12 bases, with 13 bases between the two germline ends. The CDR3 totals 13 residues. Germline lookup yields CDR1 SGHAT and CDR2 FQNNGV. CDR3 sequence (DNA): TGTGCCAGCAGCTTAGGCCGTCAGGGGGGGCAGTTCTTC. It translates to CASSLGRQGGQFF.

This clonotype was seen only a few times. V and J are TRBV20-1 and TRBJ2-1, with a tentative D call TRBD2 (5 bases). Trimming removed 4 bases from V and 2 bases from J, with 12 bases in between. The germline gives CDR1 DFQATT, CDR2 SNEGSKA (reference sequence). The CDR3 runs 14 residues. CDR3 residues: CSATPGVAYNEQFF. The CDR3 DNA reads as TGCAGTGCTACACCCGGGGTAGCCTACAATGAGCAGTTCTTC.